The rows below give T cell receptor beta chains drawn from one sample of a study of Ad26.COV2.S vaccination and SARS-CoV-2 variants. The repertoire was sequenced with immunoSEQ multiplex PCR; TCRdb's copy has only in-frame clones and lacks some. The sample contains 200,000 to 300,000 clones, approximately 90% of which appear only once. Sequences were derived from peripheral blood, sampled in a trial of Ad26.COV2.S vaccine versus placebo. The receptors originated from a person between 18 and 65 years old who received the Ad26.COV2.S COVID-19 vaccine or a placebo. Each CDR3 is given with its conserved first and last residue. The order of the fields is V gene, clone size, CDR3 length, J gene, D gene, CDR3 DNA, CDR3 protein. D genes are given only for firm matches. Expanded clones are given a class, and other clones once, few, many or no size at all.

>TRBV28|few|12|TRBJ1-2|TRBD1
TGTGCCAGCCTGGGACAGAACTATGGCTACACCTTC
CASLGQNYGYTF
>TRBV15|-|12|TRBJ1-5|-
TGTGCCACCAGCAGAGAAGATCAGCCCCAGCATTTT
CATSREDQPQHF
>TRBV9|once|13|TRBJ2-1|-
TGTGCCAGCAGCGTCGGGGGCCGCAATGAGCAGTTCTTC
CASSVGGRNEQFF
>TRBV6-6|-|15|TRBJ2-4|TRBD1
TGTGCCAGCAGTACGGACAGGGGGCTCAAAAACATTCAGTACTTC
CASSTDRGLKNIQYF
>TRBV28|-|15|TRBJ1-1|-
TGTGCCAGCAGTTTAGGGGCTAGGGGGAACACTGAAGCTTTCTTT
CASSLGARGNTEAFF
>TRBV11-2|-|18|TRBJ2-7|TRBD1
TGTGCCAGCAGCTTAGGCAGCCGGTTGGGGACAGGGGACCACGAGCAGTACTTC
CASSLGSRLGTGDHEQYF
>TRBV7-2|-|13|TRBJ2-1|-
TGTGCCAGCAGCCCGCGGGGCGCCCATGAGCAGTTCTTC
CASSPRGAHEQFF
>TRBV6-5|few|15|TRBJ1-5|-
TGTGCCAGCAGTTCAACATCTCGTAGCAATCAGCCCCAGCATTTT
CASSSTSRSNQPQHF
>TRBV6-5|-|15|TRBJ1-2|-
TGTGCCAGCAGTTACGCCCCAGGCCCTAACTATGGCTACACCTTC
CASSYAPGPNYGYTF
>TRBV27|-|15|TRBJ2-7|-
TGTGCCAGCAGATTTGGAGGGAATTTGGGCTACGAGCAGTACTTC
CASRFGGNLGYEQYF
>TRBV24-1|-|16|TRBJ2-2|-
TGTGCCACCAGCTCAGGGGACTTCGCGAACACCGGGGAGCTGTTTTTT
CATSSGDFANTGELFF
>TRBV19|-|15|TRBJ1-6|TRBD1
TGTGCCAGTAGGAAGGGACAGGGACCTAATTCACCCCTCCACTTT
CASRKGQGPNSPLHF
>TRBV28|-|15|TRBJ1-5|-
TGTGCCAGCAGGTGGGGGGGGGCAGGCAATCAGCCCCAGCATTTT
CASRWGGAGNQPQHF
>TRBV4-2|-|14|TRBJ1-2|-
TGTGCCAGCAGCCAAGATAGGATGGGCTATGGCTACACCTTC
CASSQDRMGYGYTF
>TRBV4-2|-|18|TRBJ2-2|TRBD2
TGTGCCAGCAGCCAAGATGGACTAGCGGGGACGAACACCGGGGAGCTGTTTTTT
CASSQDGLAGTNTGELFF
>TRBV12-3/TRBV12-4|-|12|TRBJ2-7|TRBD2
TGTGCCAGCAGCCACGGGAGGTTCGAGCAGTACTTC
CASSHGRFEQYF
>TRBV30|few|12|TRBJ1-5|-
TGTGCCTGGGGACACCGGAATCAGCCCCAGCATTTT
CAWGHRNQPQHF
>TRBV19|-|18|TRBJ2-5|-
TGTGCCAGTAGTTGTCTGAAGGACGTGGCCAGGAGCGAAGAGACCCAGTACTTC
CASSCLKDVARSEETQYF